This T cell receptor beta chain is from a study of shared clonotypes between healthy human individuals. CD45RO negativity and positive selection for CCR7 defined naive CD8 cells, a population that excluded terminally differentiated effector memory CD45RA+ cells. There are 13 residues in the CDR3. V dropped 9 bases and J dropped 7; count of bases not matched to a gene: 4. Germline V gene lookup returns CDR1 MNHEY and CDR2 SMNVEV (reference sequence). Under the authors' procedure: Quality scores were absent from the junction-only immunoSEQ sequences, so filtering differed. TCRdb's copy holds only in-frame clones and misses some; the assay was immunoSEQ multiplex PCR. The V and J calls and the clone size are those of that table, but D and trimming were determined from the DNA. The repertoire holds 1.5 million to 2.5 million clones, with roughly 94% as singletons.

The TCR comes from a man between 18 and 29 years old in good health. The sample taken for sequencing was naive CD8+ T cells sorted from blood. The chain uses TRBV27 and TRBJ2-1; 12 nucleotides match TRBD2. Here the CDR3 reads CASRLAGVNEQFF. Written as DNA, the CDR3 is TGTGCCAGTCGACTAGCGGGAGTAAATGAGCAGTTCTTC.